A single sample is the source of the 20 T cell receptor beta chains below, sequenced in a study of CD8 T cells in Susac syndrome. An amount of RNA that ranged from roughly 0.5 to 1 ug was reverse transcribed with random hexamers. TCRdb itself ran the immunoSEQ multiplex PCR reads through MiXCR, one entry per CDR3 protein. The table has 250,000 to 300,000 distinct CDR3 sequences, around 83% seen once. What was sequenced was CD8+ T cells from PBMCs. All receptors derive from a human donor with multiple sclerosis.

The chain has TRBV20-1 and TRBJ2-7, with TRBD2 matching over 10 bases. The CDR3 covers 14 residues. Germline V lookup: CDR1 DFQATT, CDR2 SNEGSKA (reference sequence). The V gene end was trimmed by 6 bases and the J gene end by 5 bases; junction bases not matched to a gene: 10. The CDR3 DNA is TGCAGTGCCACATTAATAGCGGGAGGCGACGAGCAGTACTTC. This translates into CSATLIAGGDEQYF.

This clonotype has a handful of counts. This chain's CDR3 is CASTRGGLYNEQFF. CDR3 nucleotide sequence: TGTGCCAGCACTCGAGGGGGGCTCTACAATGAGCAGTTCTTC. The rearrangement uses TRBV27 and TRBJ2-1; perhaps D is TRBD1 or TRBD2 (6 bases each). Germline CDR1 is MNHEY and CDR2 is SMNVEV (reference sequence). The CDR3 is 14 amino acids. The V gene lost 7 bases and the J gene lost 3 bases, with 13 bases spanning the gap.

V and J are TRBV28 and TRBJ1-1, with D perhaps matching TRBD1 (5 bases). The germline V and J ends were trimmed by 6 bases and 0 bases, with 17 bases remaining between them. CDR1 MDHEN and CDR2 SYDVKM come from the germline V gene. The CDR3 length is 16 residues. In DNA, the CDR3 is TGTGCCAGCAGGGATATTAGGGGACTGGTGAACACTGAAGCTTTCTTT. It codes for CASRDIRGLVNTEAFF. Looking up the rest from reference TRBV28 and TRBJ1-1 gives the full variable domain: DVKVTQSSRYLVKRTGEKVFLECVQDMDHENMFWYRQDPGLGLRLIYFSYDVKMKEKGDIPEGYSVSREKKERFSLILESASTNQTSMYLCASRDIRGLVNTEAFFGQGTRLTVV.

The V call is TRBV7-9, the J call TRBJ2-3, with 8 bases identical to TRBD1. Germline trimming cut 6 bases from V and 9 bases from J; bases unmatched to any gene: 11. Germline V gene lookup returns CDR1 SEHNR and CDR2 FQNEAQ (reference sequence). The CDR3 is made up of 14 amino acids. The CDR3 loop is CASSPPRTGQTQYF. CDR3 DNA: TGTGCCAGCAGTCCCCCTAGGACAGGGCAAACGCAGTATTTT.

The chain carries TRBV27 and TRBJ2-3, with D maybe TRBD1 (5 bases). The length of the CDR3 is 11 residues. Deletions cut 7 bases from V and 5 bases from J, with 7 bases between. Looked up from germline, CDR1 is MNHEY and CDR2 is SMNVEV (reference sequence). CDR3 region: CASNDRDTQYF. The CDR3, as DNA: TGTGCCAGCAATGACAGAGATACGCAGTATTTT.

CDR3 nucleotide sequence: TGTGCCAGCAGTCTAGCGGTTCTGAGCTCCTACAATGAGCAGTTCTTC. This codes for CASSLAVLSSYNEQFF. The J gene is TRBJ2-1, the V gene TRBV28; TRBD2 matches 7 bases. In germline, CDR1 is MDHEN, CDR2 SYDVKM. This CDR3 region has 16 residues. V was pared by 5 bases and J by 0 bases, with 7 bases of the junction left unmatched.

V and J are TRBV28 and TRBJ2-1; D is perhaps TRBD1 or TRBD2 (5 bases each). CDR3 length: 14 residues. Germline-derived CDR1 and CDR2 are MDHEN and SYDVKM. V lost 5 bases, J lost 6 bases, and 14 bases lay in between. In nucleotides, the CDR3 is TGTGCCAGCAGTCCGATGGGACGGGTCAATGAGCAGTTCTTC. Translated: CASSPMGRVNEQFF. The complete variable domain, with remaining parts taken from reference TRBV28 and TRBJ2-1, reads DVKVTQSSRYLVKRTGEKVFLECVQDMDHENMFWYRQDPGLGLRLIYFSYDVKMKEKGDIPEGYSVSREKKERFSLILESASTNQTSMYLCASSPMGRVNEQFFGPGTRLTVL.

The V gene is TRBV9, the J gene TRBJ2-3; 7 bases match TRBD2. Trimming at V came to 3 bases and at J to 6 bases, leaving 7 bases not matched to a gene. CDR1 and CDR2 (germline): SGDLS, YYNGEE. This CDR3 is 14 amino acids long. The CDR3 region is CASSADLAVDTQYF. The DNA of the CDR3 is TGTGCCAGCAGCGCAGATCTAGCGGTCGATACGCAGTATTTT.

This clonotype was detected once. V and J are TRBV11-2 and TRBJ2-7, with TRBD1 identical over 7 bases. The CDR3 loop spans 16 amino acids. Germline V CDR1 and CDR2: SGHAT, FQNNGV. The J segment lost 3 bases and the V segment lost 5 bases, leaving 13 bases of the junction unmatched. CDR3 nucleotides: TGTGCCAGCAGCGATGATGTCCGGGACAGATACTACGAGCAGTACTTC. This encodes CASSDDVRDRYYEQYF.

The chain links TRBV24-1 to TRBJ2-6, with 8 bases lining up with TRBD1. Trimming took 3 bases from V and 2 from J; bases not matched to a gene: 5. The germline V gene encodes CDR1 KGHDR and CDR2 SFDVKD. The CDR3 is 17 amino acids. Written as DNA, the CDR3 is TGTGCCACCAGTGATCACAAGACAGGGGCTGGGGCCAACGTCCTGACTTTC. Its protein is CATSDHKTGAGANVLTF.

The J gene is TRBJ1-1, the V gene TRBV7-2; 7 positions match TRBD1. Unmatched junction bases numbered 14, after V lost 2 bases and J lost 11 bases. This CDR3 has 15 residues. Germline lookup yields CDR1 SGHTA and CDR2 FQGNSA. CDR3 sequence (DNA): TGTGCCAGCAGCTTAAGTCCCCGGGACAGACTTGGGGCTTTCTTT. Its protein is CASSLSPRDRLGAFF.

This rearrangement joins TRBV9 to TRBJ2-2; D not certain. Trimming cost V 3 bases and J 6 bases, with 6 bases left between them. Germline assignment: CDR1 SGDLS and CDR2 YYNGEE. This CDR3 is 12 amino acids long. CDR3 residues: CASSESSGELFF. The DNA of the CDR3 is TGTGCCAGCAGCGAAAGCTCCGGGGAGCTGTTTTTT. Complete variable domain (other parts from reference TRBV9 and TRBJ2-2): DSGVTQTPKHLITATGQRVTLRCSPRSGDLSVYWYQQSLDQGLQFLIQYYNGEERAKGNILERFSAQQFPDLHSELNLSSLELGDSALYFCASSESSGELFFGEGSRLTVL.

The CDR3: CASSLGRGWEQYF. Written as DNA, the CDR3 is TGTGCCAGCAGTTTGGGCAGGGGGTGGGAGCAGTACTTC. The chain couples TRBV27 to TRBJ2-7; the match to TRBD1 covers 7 bases. V was clipped by 3 bases and J by 7 bases; unmatched bases: 6. Germline values: CDR1 MNHEY, CDR2 SMNVEV (reference sequence). The CDR3 contains 13 residues.

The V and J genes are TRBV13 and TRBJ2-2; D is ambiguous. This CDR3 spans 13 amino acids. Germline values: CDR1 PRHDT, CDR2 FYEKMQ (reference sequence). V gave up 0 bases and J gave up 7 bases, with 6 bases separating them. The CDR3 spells CASSLGGHGELFF. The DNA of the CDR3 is TGTGCCAGCAGCTTAGGAGGGCACGGGGAGCTGTTTTTT.

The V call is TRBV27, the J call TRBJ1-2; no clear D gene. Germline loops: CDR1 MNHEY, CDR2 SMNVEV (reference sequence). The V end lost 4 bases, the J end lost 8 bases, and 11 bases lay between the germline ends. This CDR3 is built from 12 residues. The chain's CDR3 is CASSSAGMGYTF. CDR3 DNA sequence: TGTGCCAGCAGTTCAGCCGGTATGGGCTACACCTTC.

CDR3 DNA: TGCAGTGCTAGGAAGGGAACAGATACGCAGTATTTT. Translating gives CSARKGTDTQYF. The chain is built from TRBV20-1 and TRBJ2-3; D call uncertain. Per germline, CDR1 DFQATT and CDR2 SNEGSKA (reference sequence). The V gene lost 3 bases and the J gene lost 3 bases, with 7 bases spanning the gap. The CDR3 has 12 amino acids.

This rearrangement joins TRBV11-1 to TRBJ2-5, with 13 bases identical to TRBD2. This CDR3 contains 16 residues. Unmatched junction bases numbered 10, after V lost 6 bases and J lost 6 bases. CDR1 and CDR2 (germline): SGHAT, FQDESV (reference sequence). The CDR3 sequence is CASRPGLAGVRKTQYF. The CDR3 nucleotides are TGTGCCAGCAGACCTGGACTAGCGGGAGTGCGAAAGACCCAGTACTTC.

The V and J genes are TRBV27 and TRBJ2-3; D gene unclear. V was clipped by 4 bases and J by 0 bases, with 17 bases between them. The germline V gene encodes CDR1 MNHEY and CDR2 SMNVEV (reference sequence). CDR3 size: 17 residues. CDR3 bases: TGTGCCAGCAGTTCCCAATTCATACTGGCTAGCACAGATACGCAGTATTTT. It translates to CASSSQFILASTDTQYF.

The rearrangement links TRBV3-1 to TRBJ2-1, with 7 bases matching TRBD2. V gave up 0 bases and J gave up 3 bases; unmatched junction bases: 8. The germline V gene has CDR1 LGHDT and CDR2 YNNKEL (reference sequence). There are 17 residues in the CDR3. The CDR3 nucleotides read TGTGCCAGCAGCCAAGAAGCGACTAGCCGATACTACAATGAGCAGTTCTTC. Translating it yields CASSQEATSRYYNEQFF.

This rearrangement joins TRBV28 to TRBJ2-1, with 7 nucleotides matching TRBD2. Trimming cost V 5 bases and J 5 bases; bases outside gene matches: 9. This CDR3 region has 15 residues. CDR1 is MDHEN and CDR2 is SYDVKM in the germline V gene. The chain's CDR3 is CASSPTLTSHNEQFF. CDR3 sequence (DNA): TGTGCCAGCAGTCCTACATTGACTAGCCACAATGAGCAGTTCTTC.